This T cell receptor beta chain is drawn from a study of PD-1 blockade in mismatch repair-deficient tumors. TCRdb's copy holds only in-frame clones and misses some; the assay was immunoSEQ multiplex PCR. Of 100,000 to 150,000 clones listed, 85% to 90% are singletons. CDR1 MNHEY and CDR2 SMNVEV come from the germline V gene (reference sequence). This CDR3 has 12 residues. Trimming took off 6 bases at V and 7 bases at J, with 12 bases between the two ends. V usage is TRBV27 and J usage is TRBJ2-5; D is uncertain. Sequencing was performed on peripheral blood, taken roughly 67 weeks after starting pembrolizumab. The clonotype originates from an adult with mismatch repair-deficient cancer. CDR3 loop: CASRPHSGTQYF. CDR3 DNA: TGTGCCAGCAGACCTCATTCGGGGACCCAGTACTTC.